This passage covers 31 T cell receptor beta chains from one sample sequenced in a study of T cell repertoires in cytomegalovirus infection. TCRdb independently ran MiXCR on the reads; one entry per CDR3 protein. The data show hundreds of thousands of distinct CDR3 sequences, 17% seen once. Sequenced input: PBMCs. The source is a human donor in good health (CMV status not recorded). Some clones in this sample may be carry-over from other donors' samples.

The chain carries TRBV19 and TRBJ2-1; D perhaps matches TRBD1 (5 bases). V was clipped by 0 bases and J by 5 bases, with 20 bases between them. The V gene's germline CDR1 is LNHDA and CDR2 SQIVND (reference sequence). This CDR3 contains 18 residues. Here the CDR3 reads CASSIDGVGLFSHNEQFF. The CDR3 nucleotides read TGTGCCAGTAGTATAGATGGGGTGGGGCTCTTTTCCCACAATGAGCAGTTCTTC.

This clonotype was seen more than once but under ten times. The chain joins TRBV12-3 or TRBV12-4 to TRBJ1-5; TRBD1 is a possible D gene (5 bases). V was trimmed by 1 base and J by 7 bases, leaving 20 bases between them. The CDR3 runs to 17 residues. This CDR3 is CASSLDRMGDRHQPQHF. CDR3 sequence (DNA): TGTGCCAGCAGTTTAGATAGAATGGGGGACCGACACCAGCCCCAGCATTTT.

Notes on this clonotype: With a much larger clone just one base away, this may be a read error. The chain joins TRBV12-3 or TRBV12-4 to TRBJ2-5; 8 nucleotides align to TRBD2. The CDR3 length is 14 residues. With V trimmed by 3 bases and J by 4 bases, 4 bases remained unmatched. The CDR3 DNA follows: TGTGCCAGCAGTTTCGGGGGGGCGACAGAGACCCAGTACTTC. It is translated as CASSFGGATETQYF.

For the CDR3, the DNA is TGTGCCAGCAGCATCCTCGGACTAGCGGGGAGCTACGTGGGGGGGACCCAGTACTTC. It specifies CASSILGLAGSYVGGTQYF. This sequence joins TRBV2 and TRBJ2-5, with TRBD2 matching over 12 bases. This CDR3 spans 19 amino acids. Unmatched junction bases numbered 21, after V lost 6 bases and J lost 7 bases. Germline V CDR1 and CDR2: SNHLY, FYNNEI.

The CDR3 nucleotides are TGTGCCATCAGTGAATTAAGGAGGGCGGCCTCTGGGGCCAACGTCCTGACTTTC. Amino acid sequence: CAISELRRAASGANVLTF. The genes are TRBV10-3 and TRBJ2-6; D possibly corresponds to TRBD2 (6 bases). The germline V gene has CDR1 ENHRY and CDR2 SYGVKD. Trimming cost V 3 bases and J 0 bases, with 15 bases left between them. The CDR3 sequence is 18 residues long.

This clonotype showed up many times. This chain joins TRBV19 and TRBJ1-1; D uncertain. CDR1 and CDR2 from the germline V gene are LNHDA and SQIVND (reference sequence). With 3 bases removed from V and 0 bases from J, the gap between germline ends came to 8 bases. CDR3 length equals 14 residues. Here the CDR3 reads CASSIVWLNTEAFF. The DNA of the CDR3 is TGTGCCAGTAGTATCGTTTGGCTGAACACTGAAGCTTTCTTT.

There are a few counts of this clonotype. The chain joins TRBV7-8 to TRBJ1-2; 9 nucleotides line up with TRBD1. The germline CDR1 and CDR2 sequences are SGHVS and FQNEAQ. The CDR3 length is 16 residues. The junction had 3 bases not matched to a gene; V was cut back by 1 base and J by 0 bases. DNA for the CDR3: TGTGCCAGCAGCTTAGAATGGGACAGGGCTAACTATGGCTACACCTTC. As protein: CASSLEWDRANYGYTF.

This clonotype was picked up many times. The V call is TRBV4-2, the J call TRBJ1-3, with D possibly being TRBD1 (5 bases). The CDR3 covers 17 residues. CDR1 and CDR2 (germline): LGHNA, YNFKEQ. Trimming left V 0 bases short and J 3 bases short, with 15 bases between. CDR3 sequence: CASSQDIVTALGNTIYF. The CDR3 DNA sequence: TGTGCCAGCAGCCAAGACATCGTGACAGCCCTTGGAAACACCATATATTTT.

The CDR3, as DNA: TGTGCTAGTGGTCTAGGGACAGCGTTGGATGAGCAGTTCTTC. This sequence encodes CASGLGTALDEQFF. V and J are TRBV12-5 and TRBJ2-1; 7 bases line up with TRBD1. CDR3 length: 14 amino acids. Germline V gives CDR1 LGHNT, CDR2 FRNRAP. J was trimmed by 8 bases and V by 5 bases; bases with no gene match: 9.

There are many counts of this clonotype. The chain has TRBV6-6 and TRBJ1-4; D unclear. Germline V gene sequence: CDR1 MNHNY, CDR2 SVGAGI (reference sequence). V was pared by 6 bases and J by 0 bases, with 8 bases between. CDR3 length equals 14 residues. The CDR3 loop is CASSLGATNEKLFF. The CDR3 DNA follows: TGTGCCAGCAGCTTAGGAGCAACTAATGAAAAACTGTTTTTT.

This clonotype was counted only a few times. This chain connects TRBV3-1 to TRBJ1-1, with D perhaps matching TRBD1 (5 bases). Trimming took off 2 bases at V and 3 bases at J, with 13 bases between the two ends. Germline V gives CDR1 LGHDT, CDR2 YNNKEL (reference sequence). This CDR3 region has 15 residues. The CDR3 nucleotides read TGTGCCAGCAGCCAACCAAACCCGGGGGACACTGAAGCTTTCTTT. Residues: CASSQPNPGDTEAFF.

The chain combines TRBV20-1 with TRBJ1-5; 7 bases are shared with TRBD1. V lost 0 bases and J lost 3; bases outside the gene matches: 5. The CDR3 sequence is 15 residues long. Germline CDR1 and CDR2: DFQATT and SNEGSKA (reference sequence). The CDR3 reads CSAREDGTDNQPQHF. In nucleotides, the CDR3 is TGCAGTGCTAGAGAAGACGGGACAGACAATCAGCCCCAGCATTTT.

This clonotype turned up a few times. The CDR3 loop reads CASSLRSSHTQYF. CDR3 nucleotide sequence: TGTGCCAGCAGCTTAAGGTCTTCGCATACGCAGTATTTT. The chain uses TRBV11-3 and TRBJ2-3; no clear D gene. V was cut by 2 bases and J by 7 bases, with 10 bases left in between. The germline CDR1 and CDR2 sequences are SGHNT and YENEEA. The CDR3 has 13 residues.

This chain links TRBV2 with TRBJ2-2; D unresolved. Trimming took 6 bases from V and 1 from J, leaving 15 bases between them. The CDR3 is made up of 16 amino acids. Looked up from germline, CDR1 is SNHLY and CDR2 is FYNNEI. The CDR3 sequence is CASSPIEAVNTGELFF. In nucleotides, the CDR3 is TGTGCCAGCAGCCCGATTGAGGCAGTGAACACCGGGGAGCTGTTTTTT.

This clonotype has ten or more counts. This chain joins TRBV7-2 and TRBJ2-1, with D maybe TRBD1 (6 bases). Per the germline V gene, CDR1 is SGHTA and CDR2 is FQGNSA. V was shortened by 4 bases and J by 4 bases, with 14 bases between the two germline ends. The CDR3 loop spans 15 amino acids. CDR3 sequence (DNA): TGTGCCAGCAGCTCACCTCGGACAGATTACAATGAGCAGTTCTTC. Protein: CASSSPRTDYNEQFF.

This clonotype was picked up many times. This CDR3 is CASSLDSRETQYF. CDR3 coding DNA: TGTGCCAGCAGCTTAGACAGCAGAGAGACCCAGTACTTC. This rearrangement joins TRBV7-2 to TRBJ2-5, with D hard to call. Germline V gene sequence: CDR1 SGHTA, CDR2 FQGNSA. The CDR3 loop spans 13 amino acids. Trimming took off 1 base at V and 4 bases at J, with 7 bases between the two ends.

This clonotype was recorded many times. The chain employs TRBV12-3 or TRBV12-4 and TRBJ1-6; a weak D match, TRBD1 (6 bases). V shed 6 bases and J shed 9 bases, with 18 bases lying between them. The CDR3 is 15 amino acids. CDR3 residues: CASRPHTGMVSPLHF. The DNA for the CDR3 is TGTGCCAGCAGACCCCACACAGGGATGGTTTCACCCCTCCACTTT.

This clonotype was counted at least ten times. The CDR3 region is CASSSTGTPNEQYF. DNA of the CDR3: TGCGCCAGCAGCTCGACAGGGACACCTAACGAGCAGTACTTC. The chain combines TRBV5-1 with TRBJ2-7; TRBD1 aligns across 7 bases. CDR3 length: 14 amino acids. With 3 bases clipped from V and 5 bases from J, the junction kept 8 bases outside the gene matches. From germline, CDR1 is SGHRS and CDR2 YFSETQ.

This clonotype was counted ten times or more. The chain is built from TRBV7-2 and TRBJ2-1; D uncertain. In germline, CDR1 is SGHTA, CDR2 FQGNSA. With 1 base removed from V and 10 bases from J, the gap between germline ends came to 11 bases. CDR3 length: 13 residues. The CDR3 DNA reads TGTGCCAGCAGCTTAGGTCTCGGTCAGGAGCAGTTCTTC. This codes for CASSLGLGQEQFF.

The gene calls are TRBV27 and TRBJ2-2; D might be TRBD1 (6 bases). Between the trimmed V and J ends, which lost 4 bases and 5 bases, there was a span of 8 bases. CDR3 length: 13 amino acids. Looked up from germline, CDR1 is MNHEY and CDR2 is SMNVEV (reference sequence). CDR3 amino acids: CASSWGQTGELFF. In DNA, the CDR3 is TGTGCCAGCAGTTGGGGACAAACCGGGGAGCTGTTTTTT.

This clonotype was seen ten or more times. This chain joins TRBV10-3 and TRBJ1-5; 7 nucleotides agree with TRBD1. This CDR3 is built from 14 residues. Germline CDR1 reads ENHRY; CDR2 reads SYGVKD. After removal of 6 bases from V and 7 bases from J, the junction contained 9 bases not matched to a gene. The CDR3 DNA is TGTGCCATCAGCGTCGAACCAGGGGGGCAGCCCCAGCATTTT. Protein: CAISVEPGGQPQHF.

This clonotype has a count of ten or more. V is TRBV7-9 and J is TRBJ1-4; 10 bases line up with TRBD1. Germline CDR1 SEHNR, CDR2 FQNEAQ (reference sequence). The CDR3 is 15 residues long. The V and J ends lost 4 bases and 6 bases, in that order; junction bases with no gene match: 5. The CDR3 nucleotides are TGTGCCAGCAGCTCCGGACAGGGGGGAGATGAAAAACTGTTTTTT. It codes for CASSSGQGGDEKLFF.

At least ten counts were recorded for this clonotype. J is TRBJ2-7 and V is TRBV7-2; D may be TRBD2 (6 bases). V was trimmed by 7 bases and J by 0 bases, leaving 13 bases between them. This CDR3 is built from 14 residues. From germline, CDR1 is SGHTA and CDR2 FQGNSA. The CDR3 reads CASTMGLRSYEQYF. As DNA, the CDR3 is TGTGCCAGCACCATGGGACTCCGCTCCTACGAGCAGTACTTC.

This clonotype was detected ten times or more. This chain connects TRBV12-3 or TRBV12-4 to TRBJ1-5, with D maybe TRBD1 (5 bases). CDR3 length: 13 amino acids. V lost 4 bases and J 7 bases, leaving 11 bases between the germline ends. This CDR3 reads CASSSRDRQPQHF. The CDR3 DNA is TGTGCCAGCAGTTCCAGGGATCGCCAGCCCCAGCATTTT.

This clonotype was counted only a few times. The CDR3 here is CASRADRGATQYF. DNA of the CDR3: TGTGCCAGCAGGGCCGACAGGGGGGCGACCCAGTACTTC. This chain joins TRBV12-3 or TRBV12-4 and TRBJ2-5; 9 nucleotides align to TRBD1. This CDR3 contains 13 residues. The J segment lost 7 bases and the V segment lost 6 bases, leaving 6 bases of the junction unmatched.

In this sample, this clonotype turned up many times. The chain combines TRBV7-9 with TRBJ2-3; 13 bases line up with TRBD2. The V gene's germline CDR1 is SEHNR and CDR2 FQNEAQ (reference sequence). The CDR3 consists of 17 residues. The V and J ends lost 5 bases and 3 bases, in that order; junction bases with no gene match: 8. The CDR3 loop is CASSGGTSGVETDTQYF. The CDR3 region has the DNA TGTGCCAGCAGCGGAGGGACTAGCGGGGTGGAAACAGATACGCAGTATTTT.

This clonotype was counted once. The chain uses TRBV28 and TRBJ2-7; tentatively, D is TRBD2 (6 bases). Germline V gene data show CDR1 as MDHEN and CDR2 as SYDVKM. Trimming took off 11 bases at V and 0 bases at J, with 11 bases between the two ends. The CDR3 is 12 residues long. The DNA of the CDR3 is TGTGCCTCCGGGACTTACTCCTACGAGCAGTACTTC. This codes for CASGTYSYEQYF.

This chain links TRBV20-1 with TRBJ2-5, with D perhaps being TRBD1 or TRBD2 (5 bases each). V was cut by 6 bases and J by 5 bases, with 13 bases left in between. CDR1 and CDR2 from the germline V gene are DFQATT and SNEGSKA (reference sequence). The CDR3 totals 12 residues. The CDR3: CSAGTLGETQYF. CDR3 nucleotide sequence: TGCAGTGCCGGGACCTTGGGCGAGACCCAGTACTTC.

The chain has TRBV25-1 and TRBJ1-1; 8 bases match TRBD1. V shed 6 bases and J 1 base; nucleotides not matched to a gene: 4. Germline CDR1 reads MGHDK; CDR2 reads SYGVNS. CDR3 length equals 14 residues. CDR3 sequence reads: CASREDRGNTEAFF. In DNA form, the CDR3 reads TGTGCCAGCAGAGAAGACAGGGGGAACACTGAAGCTTTCTTT.

This clonotype came up many times. The chain combines TRBV7-2 with TRBJ2-3; D gene ambiguous. The CDR3 sequence is 16 residues long. V was shortened by 5 bases and J by 6 bases, with 21 bases between the two germline ends. The V gene's germline CDR1 is SGHTA and CDR2 FQGNSA. The CDR3 DNA is TGTGCCAGCAGCGCCCGTAGTACTACTGTTGCGGATACGCAGTATTTT. Amino acids: CASSARSTTVADTQYF.

This clonotype was recorded a few times. The chain joins TRBV6-2 or TRBV6-3 to TRBJ1-2; 9 positions match TRBD1. CDR3 length equals 14 residues. Germline V gene data show CDR1 as MNHEY and CDR2 as SVGEGT. The V segment lost 7 bases and the J segment 3 bases; nucleotides outside the gene matches: 6. CDR3 sequence: CASTATGGDYGYTF. The CDR3 bases are TGTGCCAGCACCGCGACAGGGGGGGACTATGGCTACACCTTC.